These 18 T cell receptor beta chains were all obtained from the same sample, sequenced in a study of cytomegalovirus exposure and HLA in healthy donors. Both 60 Vbeta primers and 13 Jbeta primers went into the PCR. Profiling relied on immunoSEQ multiplex PCR, and the TCRdb table lists in-frame clones only, not all of them. The repertoire includes 180,000 or so clones, 60% to 80% of them detected once, and around 15% sits in the top ten. The sample consisted of PBMCs. The receptors were sampled from a man aged 45 to 65 in good health and CMV-seropositive.

The chain joins TRBV15 to TRBJ2-7; 9 nucleotides line up with TRBD1. The CDR3 covers 18 residues. Looked up from germline, CDR1 is LNHNV and CDR2 is YYDKDF (reference sequence). After removal of 1 base from V and 5 bases from J, the junction contained 15 bases not matched to a gene. CDR3 residues: CATSRVSLIRDRVHEQYF. Written as DNA, the CDR3 is TGTGCCACCAGCAGAGTTTCCTTAATCCGGGACAGGGTCCACGAGCAGTACTTC.

The gene calls are TRBV29-1 and TRBJ2-7; 9 bases map to TRBD2. CDR3 size: 13 residues. V was pared by 5 bases and J by 1 base, with 3 bases of the junction left unmatched. Germline lookup yields CDR1 SQVTM and CDR2 ANQGSEA. DNA of the CDR3: TGCAGCGTTTCTAGCGGGAATTCCTACGAGCAGTACTTC. This gives the protein CSVSSGNSYEQYF.

The table lists this clone with a few counts. The rearrangement uses TRBV4-3 and TRBJ1-2; D unresolved. V gave up 1 base and J gave up 2 bases, with 5 bases separating them. This CDR3 region has 13 residues. CDR1 LGHNA and CDR2 YSLEER come from the germline V gene. CDR3 sequence (DNA): TGCGCCAGCAGCCAAGCCAGGAACTATGGCTACACCTTC. Translating it yields CASSQARNYGYTF.

The chain joins TRBV9 to TRBJ1-6, with D possibly being TRBD1 (5 bases). With 6 bases removed from V and 1 base from J, the gap between germline ends came to 8 bases. The CDR3 is made up of 14 amino acids. CDR1 and CDR2 from the germline V gene are SGDLS and YYNGEE. In nucleotides, the CDR3 is TGTGCCAGCACCGGGGGGTCCTATAATTCACCCCTCCACTTT. It is translated as CASTGGSYNSPLHF.

The chain uses TRBV28 and TRBJ2-5, with 10 bases aligning to TRBD2. V lost 5 bases and J lost 5; bases outside the gene matches: 17. Germline-derived CDR1 and CDR2 are MDHEN and SYDVKM. The CDR3 has 18 residues. CDR3 sequence (DNA): TGTGCCAGCAGTCTCGGGTGGTCGGGGCTAGCGGGGGAGGAGACCCAGTACTTC. Residues: CASSLGWSGLAGEETQYF.

The V gene is TRBV6-1, the J gene TRBJ1-6, with a tentative D call TRBD1 (6 bases). Germline loops: CDR1 MNHNS, CDR2 SASEGT. The CDR3 is 14 residues long. V shed 3 bases and J shed 10 bases, with 13 bases lying between them. The CDR3 nucleotides are TGTGCCAGCAGTGAGGCACAGGGAAAGTCACCCCTCCACTTT. Its protein is CASSEAQGKSPLHF.

This chain links TRBV7-9 with TRBJ2-7, with D perhaps TRBD2 (6 bases). Germline V gene lookup returns CDR1 SEHNR and CDR2 FQNEAQ (reference sequence). V shed 10 bases and J shed 0 bases, with 19 bases lying between them. The CDR3 has 15 amino acids. CDR3 sequence: CAIAPGAGSSYEQYF. In DNA form, the CDR3 reads TGTGCCATCGCCCCCGGGGCGGGATCCTCCTACGAGCAGTACTTC.

The chain couples TRBV5-4 to TRBJ2-3; 7 positions agree with TRBD2. The CDR3 spans 14 residues. Germline CDR1 SGHNT, CDR2 YYREEE (reference sequence). With V trimmed by 3 bases and J by 3 bases, 4 bases remained unmatched. CDR3 DNA sequence: TGTGCCAGCAGCTGGGGGGGTGATACAGATACGCAGTATTTT. Protein product: CASSWGGDTDTQYF.

This chain joins TRBV4-3 and TRBJ2-2; 11 bases are a match to TRBD2. Germline V lookup: CDR1 LGHNA, CDR2 YSLEER. CDR3 length equals 17 residues. V gave up 1 base and J gave up 5 bases; unmatched junction bases: 6. The CDR3 spells CASSQAPLAGGTGELFF. The CDR3 nucleotides read TGCGCCAGCAGCCAAGCTCCCCTAGCGGGAGGAACCGGGGAGCTGTTTTTT.

The genes are TRBV19 and TRBJ1-4, with TRBD1 identical over 11 bases. In germline, CDR1 is LNHDA, CDR2 SQIVND (reference sequence). The CDR3 spans 13 residues. Germline trimming cut 4 bases from V and 8 bases from J; bases unmatched to any gene: 0. The CDR3: CASSRDRGEKLFF. The CDR3 region has the DNA TGTGCCAGTAGTAGGGACAGGGGGGAAAAACTGTTTTTT.

The chain is built from TRBV5-8 and TRBJ1-1; 11 bases are shared with TRBD1. Germline V gives CDR1 SGHTS, CDR2 YDEGEE. The CDR3 is 15 amino acids. The junction had 4 bases not matched to a gene; V was cut back by 3 bases and J by 3 bases. For the CDR3, the DNA is TGTGCCAGCAGCTCCCGGACAGGGGGCTACACTGAAGCTTTCTTT. This gives the protein CASSSRTGGYTEAFF.

In DNA form, the CDR3 reads TGTGCCAGCATAAGCGGGGGGCAAGAGACCCAGTACTTC. Amino acids: CASISGGQETQYF. The rearrangement uses TRBV28 and TRBJ2-5, with 9 bases aligning to TRBD2. Germline-derived CDR1 and CDR2 are MDHEN and SYDVKM. The CDR3 covers 13 residues. Unmatched junction bases numbered 2, after V lost 7 bases and J lost 2 bases. The full variable domain, in which reference TRBV28 and TRBJ2-5 provide the parts outside the CDR3, is DVKVTQSSRYLVKRTGEKVFLECVQDMDHENMFWYRQDPGLGLRLIYFSYDVKMKEKGDIPEGYSVSREKKERFSLILESASTNQTSMYLCASISGGQETQYFGPGTRLLVL.

The chain links TRBV6-5 to TRBJ1-1; weak D call: TRBD1 (6 bases). This CDR3 comprises 15 residues. Per the germline V gene, CDR1 is MNHEY and CDR2 is SVGAGI. V dropped 2 bases and J dropped 5 bases, with 15 bases sitting between them. The CDR3: CASSYIPGTSTEAFF. DNA for the CDR3: TGTGCCAGCAGTTACATCCCTGGGACATCTACTGAAGCTTTCTTT.

The chain is built from TRBV7-2 and TRBJ2-7, with D possibly being TRBD2 (6 bases). The CDR3 sequence is 18 residues long. V was shortened by 4 bases and J by 5 bases, with 27 bases between the two germline ends. The germline gives CDR1 SGHTA, CDR2 FQGNSA. The DNA of the CDR3 is TGTGCCAGCAGCTCGAAAACGGCGGGGTTCGTCTTGGAAAACGAGCAGTACTTC. Translated, it gives CASSSKTAGFVLENEQYF.

The chain employs TRBV11-2 and TRBJ2-6, with TRBD2 as a possible D gene (5 bases). Germline values: CDR1 SGHAT, CDR2 FQNNGV. Between the trimmed V and J ends, which lost 6 bases and 1 base, there was a span of 16 bases. The length of the CDR3 is 17 residues. CDR3 nucleotides: TGTGCCAGCAGGGCCTCCGTAGCGCGGTCTGGGGCCAACGTCCTGACTTTC. Protein product: CASRASVARSGANVLTF.

CDR3: CASSWGQGNEQFF. CDR3 nucleotides: TGCGCCAGCAGCTGGGGACAGGGGAATGAGCAGTTCTTC. The V and J genes are TRBV5-1 and TRBJ2-1; TRBD1 matches 10 bases. This CDR3 is built from 13 residues. With 3 bases clipped from V and 7 bases from J, the junction kept 1 base outside the gene matches. Germline values: CDR1 SGHRS, CDR2 YFSETQ.

The V call is TRBV6-4, the J call TRBJ2-6; 9 positions match TRBD2. The CDR3 length is 16 residues. After removal of 3 bases from V and 0 bases from J, the junction contained 0 bases not matched to a gene. Germline V CDR1 and CDR2: MRHNA, SNTAGT. CDR3 region: CASSERGGSGANVLTF. In DNA form, the CDR3 reads TGTGCCAGCAGTGAGCGGGGGGGCTCTGGGGCCAACGTCCTGACTTTC.

This chain links TRBV18 with TRBJ2-5; a possible D gene is TRBD1 (7 bases). This CDR3 region has 16 residues. The germline gives CDR1 KGHSH, CDR2 LQKENI. Trimming removed 2 bases from V and 1 base from J, with 14 bases in between. As DNA, the CDR3 is TGTGCCAGCTCACCAGGGAGGACAGGTATCCAAGAGACCCAGTACTTC. Protein product: CASSPGRTGIQETQYF.